The present T cell receptor (beta chain) was sequenced within a study of memory CD4+ T cells and cytomegalovirus serostatus (dated by TCRdb to the late 2010s). Looking at the study overall: A total of about 35 healthy Belgian adults, of whom 9 were CMV seropositive and 24 were CMV seronegative, were included in the cohort. CD4+ memory TCRbeta repertoires of a Belgian cohort with known cytomegalovirus serostatus were sequenced in order to replicate a published TCR-based CMV serostatus classifier. The research as a whole found: On the Belgian cohort, the classifier based on the original framework reached a median bootstrapped AUC of roughly 0.94, with a 95% CI of 0.76-1.00. The results were interpreted as suggesting that the CMV-associated TCR signature is mostly present in the CD4+ memory repertoire. CMV serostatus prediction reached a median bootstrapped AUC of roughly 0.96 with the original framework and approximately 0.92 with a US-trained random forest. Only CD4+CD45RO+ memory cells were sequenced, unlike the original study, which covered naive and memory CD4+ and CD8+ populations. Among the 160 or so previously reported CMV-associated TCRbeta sequences, 67 showed up in the CD4+ memory repertoires, with each one found in between one and five individuals.

Of note for this clone: Which antigen it targets is not known. The input lacks base qualities; no much larger clone sits a single base away.

Genomic DNA was extracted from sorted cells with the Quick-DNA Microprep Kit. Amplification of TCRbeta DNA was done with the immunoSEQ hsTCRbeta kit, following the protocol from the manufacturer. TCRbeta libraries were sequenced on an Illumina MiSeq instrument. The source study handled its data this way. Once out-of-frame sequences had been removed, millions of distinct TCRbeta sequences were left, which works out to an average of approximately 72,000 per individual. Two values were used to score each individual: the count of around 150 previously reported CMV-associated TCRbeta sequences and the total count of productive distinct TCRbeta sequences. A beta-binomial model was reimplemented in Python, and random forests from scikit-learn, run with default parameters, were trained on data from the US cohort. Classifier performance on the Belgian cohort was summarized as median AUC with percentile confidence intervals over 10,000 bootstrap iterations. This is the immuneACCESS table as TCRdb keeps it, with only in-frame sequences that have V and J called. A part of the clones is gone; compared with another copy, unresolved V genes explain less than half, and the rest is unexplained. V and J calls and clone size follow that table, whereas D and trimming were derived from the DNA. The sample table records some 56,000 clones; more than 75% of these occur just once. The ten largest clones add up to roughly 0.4% of the sample.

A FACSAria II was used to sort memory CD4+ T cells, defined as single viable CD3+CD4+CD8-CD45RO+ cells. To determine CMV serostatus, a Roche Elecsys assay was used that detects serum IgG against CMV pp150, pp28, p38 and p52. After the samples were thawed, total CD4+ T cells were enriched through positive selection using CD4 magnetic microbeads. The samples came from a different study that was designed specifically to examine the CD4+ T cell memory repertoire. Peripheral blood mononuclear cells were isolated and cryopreserved following standard operating procedures; serum was stored at -80 °C. Staining used CD3-PerCP (BW264/56), CD4-APC (RPA-T4), CD45RO-PE (UCHT1) and CD8-Pacific Orange (3B5) antibodies, with Sytox blue excluding non-viable cells. This clonotype was sampled from an adult in good health and CMV-seronegative. The sequenced sample was memory CD4+ T cells from blood.

The CDR3 here reads CATRQRGDTIQETQYF. The nucleotide sequence is given as TGCGCCACCCGCCAGCGGGGGGATACCATTCAAGAGACCCAGTACTTC. This chain joins TRBV5-1 to TRBJ2-5, with 9 bases in between that match TRBD2. Ends trimmed: V by 9 bases, J by 2 bases; bases unmatched to a gene: 14. The CDR1 and CDR2 encoded by the germline V gene are SGHRS and YFSETQ. The CDR3 runs 16 residues from the cysteine to the phenylalanine. The kept DNA is CDR3 alone, 48 bases in frame from the first base.